This T cell receptor beta chain emerged from a study of a mutant IDH1 vaccine in newly diagnosed glioma (dated by TCRdb to about 2021). With respect to the entire study: In the chemotherapy-containing groups, vaccination started alongside temozolomide cycles, whereas in patients who had radiotherapy alone it started 4-6 weeks after radiotherapy. Of the approximately 30 treated patients, 62.5% were male and approximately 38% were female, and a mean age of approximately 40 years was recorded. Before enrollment, most patients had been given radiochemotherapy with temozolomide as standard therapy, while the rest had received either radiotherapy alone or temozolomide alone. The week-35 safety follow-up was designated visit V12, and the week-47 end of study was designated visit V13. Peripheral blood was drawn at six visits: V03 (baseline), V05, V07, V10, V12 and V13. For exploratory analyses, 25 to 30 treated patients had longitudinal TCRB deep sequencing done wherever samples were available. Study-wide conclusions, independent of this receptor: Changes in the top peripheral T cell clonotypes picked up by TCRB sequencing did not appear to be linked to pseudoprogression. The authors stated that sample limitations prevented analyses of patient blood samples from being reproduced. PBMC samples for TCRB deep sequencing were selected based on availability. Across multiple MHC alleles, vaccine-induced immune responses were seen in around 93% of patients.

The germline V gene specifies SGHDT as CDR1 and YYEEEE as CDR2. V and J are truncated by 2 bases and 1 base respectively, leaving an intervening sequence of 9 bases. The CDR3 numbers 14 residues from cysteine through phenylalanine. Kept here is only the CDR3 DNA, which spans 42 bases and is read in frame from base 1. The sample's time point, from its label and the paper: week 47, end of study. Each vaccine dose was 300 ug of a 20-mer mutant IDH1 peptide in Montanide, given subcutaneously with topical imiquimod. Across visits V03 through V10, patients got a total of eight vaccinations, given in weeks 1, 3, 5, 7, 11, 15, 19 and 23. Donors had newly diagnosed WHO grade 3 or 4 IDH1-mutant astrocytomas with loss of nuclear ATRX. The samples were drawn from NOA16, a multicentre, single-arm, open-label phase I trial in Germany that tested a mutant IDH1 peptide vaccine in humans for the first time. Genomic DNA for TCRB sequencing was extracted from EDTA blood using the DNeasy Blood and Tissue Kit.

The protocol used for the library was the immunoSEQ multiplex PCR assay. Rearranged TCR beta chain sequences were amplified with the hsTCRB Kit following the manufacturer's protocol. An Illumina MiSeq was used to sequence the TCRB libraries. On the study's bioinformatics: The kit vendor's proprietary platform handled demultiplexing, trimming and gene mapping. As stored in TCRdb, this immuneACCESS dataset retains in-frame rearrangements with V and J assigned. A fraction of the clones does not appear; measured against another copy, unresolved V genes explain less than half of the discrepancy, and the remainder lacks a known reason. V, J and clone size are those of that table, while D and trimming were read from the DNA. The sample table holds more than 30,000 clones, of which around 82% were seen once. Around 29% of the sample comes from the top ten. In its sample, this clone was seen a few times. Its target antigen remains unknown. No base-level quality is on record; no much larger clone is a single base apart.

Specimen: PBMCs, collected from a glioma patient whose treatment included an IDH1 peptide vaccine. The TCR was taken from a man aged 25-40 years with glioma. The chain employs TRBV5-6 and TRBJ1-1; the D gene remains uncertain. The nucleotide sequence reads TGTGCCAGCAGCTTTGGAGCGGGGAACACTGAAGCTTTCTTT. The resulting protein is CASSFGAGNTEAFF.